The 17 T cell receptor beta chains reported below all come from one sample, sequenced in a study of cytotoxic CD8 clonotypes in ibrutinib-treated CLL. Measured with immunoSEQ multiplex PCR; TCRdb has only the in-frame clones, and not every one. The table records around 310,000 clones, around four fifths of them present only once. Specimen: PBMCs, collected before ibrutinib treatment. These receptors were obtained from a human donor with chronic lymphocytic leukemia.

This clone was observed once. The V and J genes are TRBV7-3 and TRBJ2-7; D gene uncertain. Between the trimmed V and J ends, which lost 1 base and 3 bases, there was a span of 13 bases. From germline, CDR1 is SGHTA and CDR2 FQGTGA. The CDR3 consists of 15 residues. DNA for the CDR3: TGTGCCAGCAGCTTAAGTCCATCGAACCACTACGAGCAGTACTTC. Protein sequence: CASSLSPSNHYEQYF.

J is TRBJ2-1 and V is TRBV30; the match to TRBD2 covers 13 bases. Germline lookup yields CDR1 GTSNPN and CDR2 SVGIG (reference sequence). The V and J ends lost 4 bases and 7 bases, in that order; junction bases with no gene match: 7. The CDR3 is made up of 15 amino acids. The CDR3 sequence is CAWTAGLAGLNEQFF. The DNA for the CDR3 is TGTGCCTGGACTGCGGGACTAGCGGGACTGAATGAGCAGTTCTTC.

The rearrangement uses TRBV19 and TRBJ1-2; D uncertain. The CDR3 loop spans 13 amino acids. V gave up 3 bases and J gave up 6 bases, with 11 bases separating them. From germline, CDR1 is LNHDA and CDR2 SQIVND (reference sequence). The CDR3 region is CASSIYLGDGYTF. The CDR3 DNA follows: TGTGCCAGTAGTATTTATCTCGGCGATGGCTACACCTTC.

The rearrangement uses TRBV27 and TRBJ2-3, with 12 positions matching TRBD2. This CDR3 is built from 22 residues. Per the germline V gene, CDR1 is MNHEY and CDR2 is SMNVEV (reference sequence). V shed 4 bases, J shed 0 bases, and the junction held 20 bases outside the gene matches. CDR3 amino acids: CASSSHGLAGSTTASSTDTQYF. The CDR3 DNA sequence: TGTGCCAGCAGTTCACACGGACTAGCGGGGAGTACTACCGCTTCTAGCACAGATACGCAGTATTTT.

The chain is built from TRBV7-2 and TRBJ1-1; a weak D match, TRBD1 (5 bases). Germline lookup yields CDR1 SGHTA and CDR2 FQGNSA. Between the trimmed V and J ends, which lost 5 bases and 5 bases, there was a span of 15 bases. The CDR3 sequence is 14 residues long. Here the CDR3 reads CASSRDRVDTEAFF. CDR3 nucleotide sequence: TGTGCCAGCAGCCGAGACAGAGTGGATACTGAAGCTTTCTTT.

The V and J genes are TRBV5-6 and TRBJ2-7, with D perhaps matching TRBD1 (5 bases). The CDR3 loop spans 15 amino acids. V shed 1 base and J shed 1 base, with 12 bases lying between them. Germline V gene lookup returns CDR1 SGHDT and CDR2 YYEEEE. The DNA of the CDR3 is TGTGCCAGCAGCTTGACAGGTCCGCTTTCCTACGAGCAGTACTTC. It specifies CASSLTGPLSYEQYF.

The CDR3 reads CATSREDKSSYEQYF. The CDR3 bases are TGTGCCACCAGCAGAGAAGACAAGAGCTCCTACGAGCAGTACTTC. The chain is built from TRBV15 and TRBJ2-7; unclear D gene. Trimming shortened V by 0 bases and J by 0 bases, and 9 bases separated the two germline ends. Germline V gene sequence: CDR1 LNHNV, CDR2 YYDKDF (reference sequence). This CDR3 region has 15 residues.

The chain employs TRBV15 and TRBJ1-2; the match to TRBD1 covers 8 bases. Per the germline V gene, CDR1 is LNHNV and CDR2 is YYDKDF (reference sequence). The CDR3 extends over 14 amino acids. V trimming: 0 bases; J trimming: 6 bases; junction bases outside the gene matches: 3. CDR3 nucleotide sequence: TGTGCCACCAGCAGAGATTACAGGGGGAATGGCTACACCTTC. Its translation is CATSRDYRGNGYTF.

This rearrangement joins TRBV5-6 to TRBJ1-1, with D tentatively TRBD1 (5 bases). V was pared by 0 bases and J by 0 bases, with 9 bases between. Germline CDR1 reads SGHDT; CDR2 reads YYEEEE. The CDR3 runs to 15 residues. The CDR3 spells CASSLEAGLNTEAFF. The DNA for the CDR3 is TGTGCCAGCAGCTTGGAGGCAGGGCTGAACACTGAAGCTTTCTTT.

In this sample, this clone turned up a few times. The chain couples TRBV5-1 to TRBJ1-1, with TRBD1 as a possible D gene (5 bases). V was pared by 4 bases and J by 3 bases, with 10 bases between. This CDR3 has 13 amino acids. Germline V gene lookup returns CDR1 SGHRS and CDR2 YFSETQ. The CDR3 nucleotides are TGCGCCAGCAGCCCAGTGGGGGACACTGAAGCTTTCTTT. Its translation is CASSPVGDTEAFF.

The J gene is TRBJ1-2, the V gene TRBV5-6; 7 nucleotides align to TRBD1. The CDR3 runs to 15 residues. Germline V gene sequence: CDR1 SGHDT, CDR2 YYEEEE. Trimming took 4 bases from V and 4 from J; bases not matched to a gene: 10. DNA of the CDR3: TGTGCCAGCAGCCCACGAACAGGGGACCCCTATGGCTACACCTTC. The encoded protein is CASSPRTGDPYGYTF. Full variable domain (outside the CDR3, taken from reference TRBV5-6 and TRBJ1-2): DAGVTQSPTHLIKTRGQQVTLRCSPKSGHDTVSWYQQALGQGPQFIFQYYEEEERQRGNFPDRFSGHQFPNYSSELNVNALLLGDSALYLCASSPRTGDPYGYTFGSGTRLTVV.

The CDR3 sequence: CAWKRRQTARYGYTF. CDR3 nucleotide sequence: TGTGCCTGGAAAAGGCGGCAGACGGCTCGCTATGGCTACACCTTC. This chain links TRBV30 with TRBJ1-2; D is ambiguous. V shed 4 bases and J shed 4 bases, with 19 bases lying between them. This CDR3 is 15 amino acids long. Germline V gene data show CDR1 as GTSNPN and CDR2 as SVGIG (reference sequence).

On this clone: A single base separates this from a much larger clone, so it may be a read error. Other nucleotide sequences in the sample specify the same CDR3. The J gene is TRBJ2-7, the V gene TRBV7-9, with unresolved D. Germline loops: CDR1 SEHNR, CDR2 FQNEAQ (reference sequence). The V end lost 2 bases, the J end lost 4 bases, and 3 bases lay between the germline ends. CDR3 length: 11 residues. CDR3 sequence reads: CASSLLYEQYF. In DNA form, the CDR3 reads TGTGCCAGCAGCTTATTATACGAGCAGTACTTC.

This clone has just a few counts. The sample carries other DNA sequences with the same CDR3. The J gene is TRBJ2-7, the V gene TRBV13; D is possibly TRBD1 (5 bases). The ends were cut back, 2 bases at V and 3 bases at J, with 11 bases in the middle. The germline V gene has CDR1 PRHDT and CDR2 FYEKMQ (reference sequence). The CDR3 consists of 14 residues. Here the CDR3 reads CASSLRGSRYEQYF. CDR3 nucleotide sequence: TGTGCCAGCAGCTTAAGGGGTAGTCGCTACGAGCAGTACTTC.

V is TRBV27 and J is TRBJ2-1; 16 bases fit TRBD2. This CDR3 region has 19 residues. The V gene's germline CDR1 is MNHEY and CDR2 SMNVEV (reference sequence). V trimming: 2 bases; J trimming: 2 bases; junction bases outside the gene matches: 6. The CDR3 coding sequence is TGTGCCAGCAGTTTACAGGGACTAGCGGGAGGGTGGGCCTACAATGAGCAGTTCTTC. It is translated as CASSLQGLAGGWAYNEQFF.

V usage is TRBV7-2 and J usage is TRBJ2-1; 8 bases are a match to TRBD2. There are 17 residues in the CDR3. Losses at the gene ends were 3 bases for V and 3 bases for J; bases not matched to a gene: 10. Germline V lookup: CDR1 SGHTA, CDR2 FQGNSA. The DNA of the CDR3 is TGTGCCAGCAGCTTGATAGATTACGGGACTAGCTACAATGAGCAGTTCTTC. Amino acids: CASSLIDYGTSYNEQFF.

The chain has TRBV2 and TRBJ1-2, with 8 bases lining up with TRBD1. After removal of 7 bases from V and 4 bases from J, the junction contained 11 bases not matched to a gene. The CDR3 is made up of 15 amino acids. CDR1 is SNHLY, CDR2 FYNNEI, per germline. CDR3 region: CASNTGGSPSYGYTF. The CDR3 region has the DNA TGTGCCAGCAATACAGGGGGGTCCCCGAGCTATGGCTACACCTTC.